This record looks at one TCR beta chain sequence and its context. The sample holds a few counts of this clonotype. Its antigen has not been determined. Per-base quality was not reported, and no clone a single base away is much larger than it. The data originate from a study of blood T cells in healthy people across ages (dated by TCRdb to the mid-2010s). Broadly, across the study: In model experiments, roughly one uniquely barcoded TCR beta cDNA molecule per two T cells was captured by template switching. To track age-related changes in TCR beta repertoire diversity, the study relied on deep sequencing normalized with unique cDNA molecular identifiers. The donors were divided into four age groups: young (average approximately 17 years), middle-aged (about 39), aged (under 70) and long-lived (about 79). To avoid experimental bias, donors of different ages were spread randomly across the sequencing lanes. Using the same blood draw, the study looked at two additional independent replicas of 1 million unique cDNA reads for two donors, one aged 18 to 30 and the other aged 80 or older.

Including the terminal cysteine and phenylalanine, the CDR3 comprises 15 residues. CDR3 DNA only is kept here, 45 bases in frame from base 1. The germline V and J ends show losses of 5 bases and 1 base respectively, and no gene match explains 7 bases of the junction. Here is what the overall study found, with its caveats: Compared with the aged group, more naive CD4+ T cells, fewer expanded clones and increased TCR diversity were shown by the long-lived group, suggesting age selection. As age increased, observed TCR beta diversity per million T cells dropped in a roughly linear way, and a significant reduction was already evident by age roughly 36. Conclusive comparison of naive and antigen-experienced compartments was prevented by the profiling of bulk unsorted PBMCs. Observed TCR beta diversity correlated strongly with the percentage of naive T cells measured by flow cytometry. Donor CMV infection status was unknown, potentially confounding age-related changes in expanded clonotypes. Estimates of total diversity based on one million sequenced T cells were considered lower bounds and underestimates.

The method behind the library was 5' RACE. A second PCR of roughly 6 to 11 cycles was run with a J-beta primer mix and a sample-barcoded 5' primer. A template-switch 5' adaptor carrying 12 random nucleotides introduced a unique molecular identifier onto each TCR beta cDNA molecule. Each sample yielded at least 3 million CDR3-containing paired-end reads. The Mint cDNA synthesis kit, primed by a TRBC-specific oligonucleotide, was used to synthesize first-strand cDNA from all RNA. Following uracil-DNA glycosylase treatment, a first 18-cycle PCR with universal primers M1SS and BC2_uni_R was performed on all cDNA. The published analysis was carried out like this. For normalization, 1 million high-quality reads were randomly selected from each sample, with every read carrying a distinct molecular identifier. Instead of being binned into consensus sequences, reads with shared molecular identifiers were discarded. MiTCR, run with a Q25 quality threshold and the strictest error-elimination algorithm, handled CDR3 identification, clonotype clustering and error correction. A nonparametric unseen species model using Euler transformation provided a lower-bound estimate of total TCR beta diversity. The public reads were reanalyzed by TCRdb: fastp trimming at Q25, MiXCR alignment, in-frame beta chains only. Records with the same CDR3 protein are collapsed into one entry carrying the most frequent genes and DNA. V and J calls and clone size were set by TCRdb, not the authors. The table for this sample lists fewer than 2 million distinct CDR3 sequences; 35% to 50% of them were counted only once. The ten biggest clones cover about 23% of the sample.

The donors were around 39 Caucasian individuals from Russia, aged roughly 6 to 100 years, who were systemically healthy. Each donor gave 8 to 10 milliliters of peripheral blood, drawn into EDTA-treated Vacutainer tubes. Ficoll-Paque density-gradient centrifugation was used to isolate PBMCs, with at least 6.5 million per sample. Total RNA was extracted from PBMCs with Trizol reagent, with at least 5.5 micrograms obtained per sample. The percentages of naive CD45RAhigh/CD27high T cells were determined by flow cytometry on a PBMC aliquot from every donor. This chain joins TRBV12-3 or TRBV12-4 to TRBJ2-5; 7 central nucleotides agree with TRBD2. The TCR originated in a human donor in good health. The source material was blood. The CDR3 amino acid sequence is: CASSLQRGSQETQYF. Here is the DNA: TGTGCCAGCAGTCTTCAGCGGGGATCCCAAGAGACCCAGTACTTC.